A single sample gave rise to the 27 T cell receptor beta chains below, sequenced in a study of human T cells and chemical hapten exposure. Specified time point: patch test 1, 2 weeks after DPC sensitization. Treatment of the sample: therapeutic diphenylcyclopropenone sensitization with weekly scalp DPC. TCRdb ran MiXCR on the RACE reads and lists one entry per CDR3 protein. The top ten hold 2% to 2.5% of the sample, which has 370,000 or so distinct CDR3 sequences, around 4.8% seen once. The source was whole blood, collected in connection with sensitization to the hapten diphenylcyclopropenone (DPC). Receptors were obtained from a woman aged 50 to 60 with alopecia areata. Some clones in this sample may be carry-over from other donors' samples.

This clonotype was seen at least ten times. The CDR3 spells CASSLWSGRPDTQYF. As DNA, the CDR3 is TGTGCCAGCAGTTTATGGTCAGGGCGACCAGATACGCAGTATTTT. The chain links TRBV27 to TRBJ2-3; D is possibly TRBD1 (5 bases). Germline-derived CDR1 and CDR2 are MNHEY and SMNVEV (reference sequence). This CDR3 is built from 15 residues. The V gene lost 1 base and the J gene lost 4 bases, with 12 bases spanning the gap.

This clonotype occurred many times. The chain carries TRBV20-1 and TRBJ1-5, with a possible D match to TRBD1 (5 bases). The CDR3 loop spans 15 amino acids. Trimming removed 0 bases at V and 0 bases at J, with 9 bases between. Germline V CDR1 and CDR2: DFQATT, SNEGSKA (reference sequence). The CDR3 DNA is TGCAGTGCTAGAGAAGGGGCTTATAGCAATCAGCCCCAGCATTTT. Its protein product is CSAREGAYSNQPQHF.

This clonotype is a singleton in its sample. The genes are TRBV29-1 and TRBJ1-5; 7 bases agree with TRBD1. V dropped 6 bases and J dropped 3; count of bases not matched to a gene: 11. The CDR3 contains 15 residues. Looked up from germline, CDR1 is SQVTM and CDR2 is ANQGSEA. Here the CDR3 reads CSVALGTDDNQPQHF. CDR3 DNA sequence: TGCAGCGTGGCCCTCGGGACAGATGACAATCAGCCCCAGCATTTT.

The rearrangement links TRBV6-2 or TRBV6-3 to TRBJ2-2, with D perhaps matching TRBD2 (6 bases). Germline V gene sequence: CDR1 MNHEY, CDR2 SVGEGT. Between the trimmed V and J ends, which lost 4 bases and 1 base, there was a span of 7 bases. CDR3 length: 14 amino acids. CDR3 nucleotide sequence: TGTGCCAGCAGTTTCGGGGGGAACACCGGGGAGCTGTTTTTT. This codes for CASSFGGNTGELFF.

This clonotype came up a few times. V is TRBV18 and J is TRBJ2-1; 8 nucleotides match TRBD2. The junction had 7 bases not matched to a gene; V was cut back by 4 bases and J by 5 bases. This CDR3 region has 15 residues. Germline-derived CDR1 and CDR2 are KGHSH and LQKENI. CDR3 sequence: CASSLNGRANNEQFF. The CDR3 region has the DNA TGTGCCAGCTCACTGAACGGGAGGGCAAACAATGAGCAGTTCTTC.

This clonotype was counted at least ten times. The chain employs TRBV5-1 and TRBJ2-3; 7 nucleotides agree with TRBD2. CDR3 size: 15 residues. Germline V gene data show CDR1 as SGHRS and CDR2 as YFSETQ. V trimming: 0 bases; J trimming: 3 bases; junction bases outside the gene matches: 4. For the CDR3, the DNA is TGCGCCAGCAGCTTGGACGGGAGGAGGACAGATACGCAGTATTTT. It yields the protein CASSLDGRRTDTQYF.

The sample holds many counts of this clonotype. The chain links TRBV29-1 to TRBJ1-2; D ambiguous. CDR3 length: 16 residues. Germline lookup yields CDR1 SQVTM and CDR2 ANQGSEA. Trimming left V 2 bases short and J 8 bases short, with 24 bases between. As DNA, the CDR3 is TGCAGCGTTGAAAGGTTAGGGCCGCAAGCCCCTGGCGGCTACACCTTC. Translating it yields CSVERLGPQAPGGYTF.

This clonotype was recorded at least ten times. An end of the junction does not agree with germline; a read error may underlie this. This chain connects TRBV7-2 to TRBJ2-5; D unclear. In germline, CDR1 is SGHTA, CDR2 FQGNSA. This CDR3 is 12 amino acids long. The CDR3 bases are TGTGCCAGCAATCGGCCTAAAGAAACCCAGTACTTC. This codes for CASNRPKETQYF.

This clonotype was picked up many times. The chain has TRBV11-2 and TRBJ1-3; TRBD1 might be the D (6 bases). The CDR3 loop spans 14 amino acids. The germline V gene encodes CDR1 SGHAT and CDR2 FQNNGV. Trimming took 4 bases from V and 4 from J, leaving 11 bases between them. CDR3: CASSWGLGGNTIYF. DNA for the CDR3: TGTGCCAGCAGCTGGGGGCTAGGCGGAAACACCATATATTTT.

This clonotype was found many times. The chain employs TRBV10-3 and TRBJ2-7; 9 nucleotides match TRBD1. Germline CDR1 ENHRY, CDR2 SYGVKD. CDR3 size: 14 residues. V gave up 5 bases and J gave up 0 bases; unmatched junction bases: 2. The CDR3 region is CAISTGGLSYEQYF. CDR3 in DNA: TGTGCCATCAGTACAGGGGGCCTCTCCTACGAGCAGTACTTC.

There are many counts of this clonotype. The V and J genes are TRBV12-3 or TRBV12-4 and TRBJ1-1; 10 bases align to TRBD1. Germline trimming cut 6 bases from V and 5 bases from J; bases unmatched to any gene: 12. The CDR3 is 16 residues long. CDR3 residues: CASRGGQGGRGTEAFF. The CDR3 nucleotides read TGTGCCAGCAGGGGAGGACAGGGGGGGAGAGGTACTGAAGCTTTCTTT.

This clonotype showed up many times. The rearrangement joins TRBV9 to TRBJ2-3; TRBD2 might be the D (6 bases). Trimming cost V 7 bases and J 4 bases, with 16 bases left between them. The CDR3 has 14 residues. From germline, CDR1 is SGDLS and CDR2 YYNGEE. The CDR3 DNA reads TGTGCCAGCGCTTCGGGAGAGGGTCCAGATACGCAGTATTTT. Its protein product is CASASGEGPDTQYF.

The chain recombines TRBV27 with TRBJ2-1; 8 bases are shared with TRBD2. CDR1 and CDR2 (germline): MNHEY, SMNVEV (reference sequence). V lost 5 bases to trimming and J lost 6 bases; unmatched junction nucleotides: 12. The CDR3 contains 16 residues. For the CDR3, the DNA is TGTGCCAGCAGTCCCCTAAAGCGGGAGTTCGTCAATGAGCAGTTCTTC. Translating it yields CASSPLKREFVNEQFF.

This sequence joins TRBV28 and TRBJ1-6; maybe TRBD1 (6 bases). V shed 4 bases and J shed 10 bases, with 17 bases lying between them. CDR3 length: 15 residues. The germline CDR1 and CDR2 sequences are MDHEN and SYDVKM. The CDR3 DNA follows: TGTGCCAGCAGTTCACAACAGGGAGGGCGATCACCCCTCCACTTT. Its translation: CASSSQQGGRSPLHF.

Many counts were recorded for this clonotype. This sequence joins TRBV27 and TRBJ2-1; the match to TRBD2 covers 7 bases. J gave up 4 bases and V 0 bases, and 3 bases lay outside the gene matches. The CDR3 extends over 15 amino acids. Germline CDR1 is MNHEY and CDR2 is SMNVEV (reference sequence). CDR3 in DNA: TGTGCCAGCAGTTTATCGAACGGGAGGTACAATGAGCAGTTCTTC. Residues: CASSLSNGRYNEQFF.

In this sample, this clonotype turned up many times. V and J are TRBV9 and TRBJ2-7; D is unclear. This CDR3 is built from 14 residues. CDR1 is SGDLS and CDR2 is YYNGEE in the germline V gene. V lost 0 bases, J lost 8 bases, and 15 bases lay in between. CDR3 nucleotide sequence: TGTGCCAGCAGCGTAGGGCGGCAGGCCGGGCAGCAGTACTTC. It codes for CASSVGRQAGQQYF.

This clonotype was counted at least ten times. The rearrangement links TRBV12-3 or TRBV12-4 to TRBJ1-5, with D unresolved. Trimming shortened V by 1 base and J by 3 bases, and 13 bases separated the two germline ends. The CDR3 spans 16 residues. CDR3 nucleotide sequence: TGTGCCAGCAGTTTAGGGGTTGTACGGATCAATCAGCCCCAGCATTTT. It specifies CASSLGVVRINQPQHF.

The J gene is TRBJ2-2, the V gene TRBV6-4; TRBD2 matches 8 bases. Germline assignment: CDR1 MRHNA and CDR2 SNTAGT. The CDR3 runs 17 residues. The V and J ends lost 3 bases and 5 bases, in that order; junction bases with no gene match: 11. The CDR3 reads CASSEVGGRISTGELFF. DNA for the CDR3: TGTGCCAGCAGTGAAGTAGGCGGGAGGATCTCGACCGGGGAGCTGTTTTTT.

In nucleotides, the CDR3 is TGTGCCAGCAGCGTAGGAGGGGGAATCACCGGGGAGCTGTTTTTT. This sequence encodes CASSVGGGITGELFF. The V call is TRBV9, the J call TRBJ2-2; D may be TRBD1 (6 bases). The CDR3 extends over 15 amino acids. CDR1 and CDR2 (germline): SGDLS, YYNGEE. Trimming removed 0 bases at V and 4 bases at J, with 10 bases between. Drawing the rest from reference TRBV9 and TRBJ2-2, the complete variable domain is DSGVTQTPKHLITATGQRVTLRCSPRSGDLSVYWYQQSLDQGLQFLIQYYNGEERAKGNILERFSAQQFPDLHSELNLSSLELGDSALYFCASSVGGGITGELFFGEGSRLTVL.

This clonotype was recorded at least ten times. The rearrangement joins TRBV29-1 to TRBJ2-2; 9 nucleotides agree with TRBD2. Germline values: CDR1 SQVTM, CDR2 ANQGSEA. The junction had 4 bases not matched to a gene; V was cut back by 7 bases and J by 7 bases. This CDR3 is 12 amino acids long. The DNA for the CDR3 is TGCAGCGCTATAGCGGGAGTCGGGGAGCTGTTTTTT. Translated, it gives CSAIAGVGELFF.

The chain recombines TRBV21-1 with TRBJ1-5; TRBD1 is the table's D call, not checked against the DNA. TRBV21-1 is annotated as a pseudogene. The length of the CDR3 is 16 residues. The CDR3 protein is CASSPPARGSNQPQHF. The CDR3 DNA reads as TGTGCCAGCAGCCCCCCGGCCAGGGGGAGCAATCAGCCCCAGCATTTT.

This clonotype was detected many times. The V and J genes are TRBV2 and TRBJ2-3; 8 bases are shared with TRBD2. J gave up 2 bases and V 4 bases, and 8 bases lay outside the gene matches. The CDR3 sequence is 16 residues long. CDR1 SNHLY and CDR2 FYNNEI come from the germline V gene. The CDR3 loop reads CASSAGARGDTDTQYF. The CDR3 bases are TGTGCCAGCAGTGCCGGAGCGCGGGGGGACACAGATACGCAGTATTTT.

This clonotype was recorded at least ten times. The chain is built from TRBV29-1 and TRBJ2-2; no definite D call. Trimming removed 7 bases at V and 1 base at J, with 16 bases between. This CDR3 is 15 amino acids long. Germline CDR1 SQVTM, CDR2 ANQGSEA. DNA for the CDR3: TGCAGCGCTGGGCCGGGCTACAAGAACACCGGGGAGCTGTTTTTT. It is translated as CSAGPGYKNTGELFF.

This clonotype has only a few counts. This rearrangement joins TRBV5-1 to TRBJ2-1; 7 positions match TRBD1. V lost 4 bases, J lost 5 bases, and 6 bases stayed unmatched. Germline CDR1 reads SGHRS; CDR2 reads YFSETQ. This CDR3 comprises 14 residues. The CDR3 region has the DNA TGCGCCAGCAGCCCGGGACAGCCTAACAATGAGCAGTTCTTC. Its protein product is CASSPGQPNNEQFF.

The chain has TRBV5-1 and TRBJ2-7, with D unclear. This CDR3 has 14 residues. Germline CDR1 reads SGHRS; CDR2 reads YFSETQ. The V gene lost 2 bases and the J gene lost 2 bases, with 11 bases spanning the gap. The CDR3 loop is CASSLNGVTYEQYF. CDR3 coding DNA: TGCGCCAGCAGCTTAAATGGGGTGACCTACGAGCAGTACTTC.

Ten or more counts support this clonotype. The rearrangement joins TRBV6-2 or TRBV6-3 to TRBJ2-4; 10 nucleotides line up with TRBD2. The germline V gene encodes CDR1 MNHEY and CDR2 SVGEGT. Trimming at V came to 0 bases and at J to 4 bases, leaving 24 bases not matched to a gene. The CDR3 length is 23 residues. CDR3 bases: TGTGCCAGCAGTTACTCGAAGGGGCAGGAACTAGCGGGAAGAGTTCGTGTGAAAAACATTCAGTACTTC. This translates into CASSYSKGQELAGRVRVKNIQYF.

This clonotype was detected ten times or more. This chain connects TRBV15 to TRBJ2-5, with unresolved D. V was pared by 0 bases and J by 5 bases, with 13 bases between. This CDR3 has 15 residues. CDR1 is LNHNV, CDR2 YYDKDF, per germline (reference sequence). Written as DNA, the CDR3 is TGTGCCACCAGCAGAGATACGGCGGCGGAGGAGACCCAGTACTTC. It is translated as CATSRDTAAEETQYF.